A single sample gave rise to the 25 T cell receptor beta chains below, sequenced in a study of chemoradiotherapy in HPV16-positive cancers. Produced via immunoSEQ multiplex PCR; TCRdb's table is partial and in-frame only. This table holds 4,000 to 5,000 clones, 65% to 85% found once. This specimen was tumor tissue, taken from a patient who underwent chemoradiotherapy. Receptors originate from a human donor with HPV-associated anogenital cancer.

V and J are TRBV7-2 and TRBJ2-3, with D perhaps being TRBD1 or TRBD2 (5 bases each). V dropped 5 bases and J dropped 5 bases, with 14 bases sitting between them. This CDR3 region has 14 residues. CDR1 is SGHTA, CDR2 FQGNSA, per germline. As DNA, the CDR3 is TGTGCCAGCAGCCTCGGGACCTCGGGAGATACGCAGTATTTT. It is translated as CASSLGTSGDTQYF. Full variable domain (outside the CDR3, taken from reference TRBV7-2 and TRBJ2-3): GAGVSQSPSNKVTEKGKDVELRCDPISGHTALYWYRQSLGQGLEFLIYFQGNSAPDKSGLPSDRFSAERTGGSVSTLTIQRTQQEDSAVYLCASSLGTSGDTQYFGPGTRLTVL.

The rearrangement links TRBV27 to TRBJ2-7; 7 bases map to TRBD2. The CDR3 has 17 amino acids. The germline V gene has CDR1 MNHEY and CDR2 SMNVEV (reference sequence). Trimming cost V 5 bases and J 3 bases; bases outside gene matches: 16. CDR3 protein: CASSPLPGASGYYEQYF. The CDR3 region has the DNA TGTGCCAGCAGTCCCCTGCCCGGGGCTAGCGGCTACTACGAGCAGTACTTC.

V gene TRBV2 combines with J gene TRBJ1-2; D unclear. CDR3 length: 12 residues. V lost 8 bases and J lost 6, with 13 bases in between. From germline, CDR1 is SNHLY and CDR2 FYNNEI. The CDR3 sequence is CASAGVRHGYTF. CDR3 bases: TGTGCCAGCGCCGGGGTGCGCCATGGCTACACCTTC.

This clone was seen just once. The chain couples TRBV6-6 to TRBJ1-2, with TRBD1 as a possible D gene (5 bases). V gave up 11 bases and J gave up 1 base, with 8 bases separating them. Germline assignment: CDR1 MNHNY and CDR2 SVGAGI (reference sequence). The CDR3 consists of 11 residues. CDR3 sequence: CAAGGNYGYTF. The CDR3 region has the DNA TGTGCCGCGGGGGGTAACTATGGCTACACCTTC.

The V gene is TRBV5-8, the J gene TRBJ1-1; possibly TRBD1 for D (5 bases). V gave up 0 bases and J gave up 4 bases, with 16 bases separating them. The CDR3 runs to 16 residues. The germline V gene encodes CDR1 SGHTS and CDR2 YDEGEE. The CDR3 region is CASSLVRSRARTEAFF. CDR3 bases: TGTGCCAGCAGCTTGGTACGGTCCAGGGCTCGCACTGAAGCTTTCTTT.

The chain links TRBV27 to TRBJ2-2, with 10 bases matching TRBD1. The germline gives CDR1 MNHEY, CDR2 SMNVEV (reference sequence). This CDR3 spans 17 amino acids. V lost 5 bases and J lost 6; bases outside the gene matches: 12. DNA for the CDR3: TGTGCCAGCAGTCCGTCGAGACAGGGGGCTTGGCCCGGGGAGCTGTTTTTT. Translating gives CASSPSRQGAWPGELFF.

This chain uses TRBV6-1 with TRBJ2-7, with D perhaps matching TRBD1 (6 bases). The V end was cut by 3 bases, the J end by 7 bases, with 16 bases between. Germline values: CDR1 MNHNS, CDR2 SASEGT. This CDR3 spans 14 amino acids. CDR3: CASSDWGPTYEQYF. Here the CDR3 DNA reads TGTGCCAGCAGTGATTGGGGGCCTACTTATGAGCAGTACTTC.

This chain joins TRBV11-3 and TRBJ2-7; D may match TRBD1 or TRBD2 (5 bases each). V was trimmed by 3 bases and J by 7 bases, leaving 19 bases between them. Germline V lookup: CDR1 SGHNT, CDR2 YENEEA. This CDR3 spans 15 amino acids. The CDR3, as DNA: TGTGCCAGCAGCTTTTCGTCGGGGCCCCAAGGGGAGCAGTACTTC. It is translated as CASSFSSGPQGEQYF.

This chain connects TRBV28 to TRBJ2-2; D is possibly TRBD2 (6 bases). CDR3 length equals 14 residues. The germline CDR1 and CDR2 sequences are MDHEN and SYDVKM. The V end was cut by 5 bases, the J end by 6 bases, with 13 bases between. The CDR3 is CASSRTREAGELFF. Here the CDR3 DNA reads TGTGCCAGCAGTAGGACGAGGGAGGCCGGGGAGCTGTTTTTT.

CDR3 region: CASSRGGNTEAFF. Here the CDR3 DNA reads TGCGCCAGCAGTAGGGGGGGGAACACTGAAGCTTTCTTT. J is TRBJ1-1 and V is TRBV4-1; a weak D match, TRBD1 (6 bases). V was pared by 6 bases and J by 1 base, with 9 bases between. The CDR3 runs 13 residues. CDR1 and CDR2 from the germline V gene are MGHRA and YSYEKL.

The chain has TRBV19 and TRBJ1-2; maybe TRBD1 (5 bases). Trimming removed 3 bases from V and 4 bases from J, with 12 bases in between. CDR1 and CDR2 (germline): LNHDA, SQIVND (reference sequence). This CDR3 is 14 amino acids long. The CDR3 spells CASSILQATYGYTF. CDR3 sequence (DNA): TGTGCCAGTAGTATTTTACAGGCAACCTATGGCTACACCTTC.

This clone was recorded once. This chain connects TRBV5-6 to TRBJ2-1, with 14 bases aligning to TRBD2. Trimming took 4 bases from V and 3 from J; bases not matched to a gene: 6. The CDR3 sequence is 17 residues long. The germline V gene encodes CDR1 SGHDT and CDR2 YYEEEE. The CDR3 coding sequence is TGTGCCAGCAGCGGGGGACTAGCGGGAGTTGTCTACAATGAGCAGTTCTTC. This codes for CASSGGLAGVVYNEQFF. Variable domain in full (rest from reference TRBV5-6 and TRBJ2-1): DAGVTQSPTHLIKTRGQQVTLRCSPKSGHDTVSWYQQALGQGPQFIFQYYEEEERQRGNFPDRFSGHQFPNYSSELNVNALLLGDSALYLCASSGGLAGVVYNEQFFGPGTRLTVL.

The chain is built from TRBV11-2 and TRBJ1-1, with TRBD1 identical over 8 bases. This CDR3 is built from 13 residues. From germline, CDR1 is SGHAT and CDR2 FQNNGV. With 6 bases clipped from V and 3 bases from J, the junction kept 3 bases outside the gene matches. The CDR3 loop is CASSLTGDTEAFF. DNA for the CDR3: TGTGCCAGCAGTTTGACAGGGGACACTGAAGCTTTCTTT.

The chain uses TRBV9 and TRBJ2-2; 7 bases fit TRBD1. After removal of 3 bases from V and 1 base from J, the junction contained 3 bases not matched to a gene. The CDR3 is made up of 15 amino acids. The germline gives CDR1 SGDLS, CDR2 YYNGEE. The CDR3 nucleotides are TGTGCCAGCAGCGAGGGGGCCAGGAACACCGGGGAGCTGTTTTTT. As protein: CASSEGARNTGELFF.

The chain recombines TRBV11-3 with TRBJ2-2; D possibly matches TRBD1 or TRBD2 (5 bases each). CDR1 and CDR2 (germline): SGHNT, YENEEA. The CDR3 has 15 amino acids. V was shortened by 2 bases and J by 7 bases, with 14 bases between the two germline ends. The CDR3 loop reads CASSLLRVGDGELFF. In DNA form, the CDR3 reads TGTGCCAGCAGCTTACTCCGGGTGGGGGACGGGGAGCTGTTTTTT.

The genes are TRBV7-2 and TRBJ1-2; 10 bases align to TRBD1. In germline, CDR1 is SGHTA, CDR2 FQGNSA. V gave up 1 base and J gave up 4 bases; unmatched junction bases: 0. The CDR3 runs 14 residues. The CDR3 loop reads CASSLGTGGYGYTF. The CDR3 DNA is TGTGCCAGCAGCTTAGGGACAGGGGGCTATGGCTACACCTTC.

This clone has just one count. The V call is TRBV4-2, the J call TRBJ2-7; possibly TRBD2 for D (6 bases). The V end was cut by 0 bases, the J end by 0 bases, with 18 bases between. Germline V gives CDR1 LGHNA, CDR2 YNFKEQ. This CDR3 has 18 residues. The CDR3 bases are TGTGCCAGCAGCCAAGATAGTAAGAGTAGCGGCCGCTCCTACGAGCAGTACTTC. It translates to CASSQDSKSSGRSYEQYF.

Written as DNA, the CDR3 is TGTGCCAGCAGCCCACTAGCGGGGAGTTACAATGAGCAGTTCTTC. Its translation: CASSPLAGSYNEQFF. The gene calls are TRBV27 and TRBJ2-1, with 10 bases matching TRBD2. This CDR3 is built from 15 residues. In germline, CDR1 is MNHEY, CDR2 SMNVEV (reference sequence). V lost 6 bases and J lost 4; bases outside the gene matches: 6.

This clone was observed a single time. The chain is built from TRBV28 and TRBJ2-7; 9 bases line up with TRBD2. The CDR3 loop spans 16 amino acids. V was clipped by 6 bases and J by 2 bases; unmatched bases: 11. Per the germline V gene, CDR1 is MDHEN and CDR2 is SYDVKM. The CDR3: CASRGKGTSNPYEQYF. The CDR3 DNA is TGTGCCAGCAGGGGTAAGGGGACTAGCAATCCCTACGAGCAGTACTTC. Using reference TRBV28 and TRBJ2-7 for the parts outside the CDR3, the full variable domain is DVKVTQSSRYLVKRTGEKVFLECVQDMDHENMFWYRQDPGLGLRLIYFSYDVKMKEKGDIPEGYSVSREKKERFSLILESASTNQTSMYLCASRGKGTSNPYEQYFGPGTRLTVT.

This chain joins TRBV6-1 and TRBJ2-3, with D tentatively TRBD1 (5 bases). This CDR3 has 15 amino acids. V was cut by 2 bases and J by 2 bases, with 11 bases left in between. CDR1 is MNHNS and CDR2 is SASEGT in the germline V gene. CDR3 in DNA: TGTGCCAGCAGTGAATCCGGTGGGGCCACAGATACGCAGTATTTT. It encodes CASSESGGATDTQYF.

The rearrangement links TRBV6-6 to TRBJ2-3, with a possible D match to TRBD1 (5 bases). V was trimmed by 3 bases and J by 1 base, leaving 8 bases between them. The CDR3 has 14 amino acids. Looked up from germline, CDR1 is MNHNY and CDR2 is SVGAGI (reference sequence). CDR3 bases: TGTGCCAGCAGTTATCACAGGCGCACAGATACGCAGTATTTT. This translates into CASSYHRRTDTQYF.

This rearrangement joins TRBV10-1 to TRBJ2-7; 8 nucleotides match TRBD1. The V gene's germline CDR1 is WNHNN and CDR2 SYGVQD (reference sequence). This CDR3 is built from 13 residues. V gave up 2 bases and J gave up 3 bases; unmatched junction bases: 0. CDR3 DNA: TGCGCCAGCAGTGAGGGGACAGGCTACGAGCAGTACTTC. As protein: CASSEGTGYEQYF.

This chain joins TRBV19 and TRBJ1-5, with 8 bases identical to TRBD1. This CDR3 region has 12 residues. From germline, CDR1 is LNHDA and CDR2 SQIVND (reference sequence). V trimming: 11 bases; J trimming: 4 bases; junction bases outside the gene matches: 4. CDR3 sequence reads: CASTGGNQPQHF. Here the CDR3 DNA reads TGTGCCTCTACAGGGGGGAATCAGCCCCAGCATTTT.

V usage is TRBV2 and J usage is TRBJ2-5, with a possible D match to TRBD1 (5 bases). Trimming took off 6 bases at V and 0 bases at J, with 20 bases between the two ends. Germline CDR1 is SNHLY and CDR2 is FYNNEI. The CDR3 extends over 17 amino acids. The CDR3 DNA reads TGTGCCAGCAGGCTTAGCTGGACAAGACTCTACCAAGAGACCCAGTACTTC. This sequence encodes CASRLSWTRLYQETQYF.

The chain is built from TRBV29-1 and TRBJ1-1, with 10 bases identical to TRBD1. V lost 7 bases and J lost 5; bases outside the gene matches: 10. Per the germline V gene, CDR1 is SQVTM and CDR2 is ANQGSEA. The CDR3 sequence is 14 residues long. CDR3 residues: CSGRQGALRTEAFF. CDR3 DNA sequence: TGCAGCGGGAGACAGGGGGCGCTCAGGACTGAAGCTTTCTTT.